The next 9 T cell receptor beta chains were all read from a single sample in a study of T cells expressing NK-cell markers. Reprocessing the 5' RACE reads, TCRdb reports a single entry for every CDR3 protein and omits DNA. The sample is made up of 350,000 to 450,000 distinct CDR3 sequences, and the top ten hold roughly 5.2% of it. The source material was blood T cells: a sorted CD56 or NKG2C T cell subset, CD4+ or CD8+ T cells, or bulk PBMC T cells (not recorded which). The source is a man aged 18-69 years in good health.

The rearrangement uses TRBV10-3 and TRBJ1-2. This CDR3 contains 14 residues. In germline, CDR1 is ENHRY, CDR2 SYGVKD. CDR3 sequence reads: CAISDPRANYGYTF.

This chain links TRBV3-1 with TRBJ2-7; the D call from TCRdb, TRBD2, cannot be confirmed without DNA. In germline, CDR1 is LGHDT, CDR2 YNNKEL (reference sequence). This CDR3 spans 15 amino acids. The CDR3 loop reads CASSQPERGDYEQYF.

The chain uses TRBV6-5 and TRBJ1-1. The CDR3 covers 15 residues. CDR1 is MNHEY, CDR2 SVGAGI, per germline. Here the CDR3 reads CASSYWRDLNTEAFF.

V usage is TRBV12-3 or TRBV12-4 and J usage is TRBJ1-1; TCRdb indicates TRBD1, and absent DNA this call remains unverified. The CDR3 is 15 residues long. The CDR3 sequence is CASSFNAGRGTEAFF.

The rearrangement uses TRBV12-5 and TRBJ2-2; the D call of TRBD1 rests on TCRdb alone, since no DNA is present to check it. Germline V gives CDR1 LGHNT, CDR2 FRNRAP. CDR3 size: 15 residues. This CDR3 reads CASGLQGGNTGELFF. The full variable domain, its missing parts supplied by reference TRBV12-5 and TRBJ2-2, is DARVTQTPRHKVTEMGQEVTMRCQPILGHNTVFWYRQTMMQGLELLAYFRNRAPLDDSGMPKDRFSAEMPDATLATLKIQPSEPRDSAVYFCASGLQGGNTGELFFGEGSRLTVL.

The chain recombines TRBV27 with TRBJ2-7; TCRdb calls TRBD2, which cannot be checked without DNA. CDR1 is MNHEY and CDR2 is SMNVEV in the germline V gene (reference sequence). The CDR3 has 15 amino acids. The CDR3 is CASSSLAGGDYEQYF.

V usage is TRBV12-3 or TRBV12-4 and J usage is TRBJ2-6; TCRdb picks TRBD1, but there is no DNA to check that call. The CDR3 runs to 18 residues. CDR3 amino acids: CASSMGHGEISGANVLTF.

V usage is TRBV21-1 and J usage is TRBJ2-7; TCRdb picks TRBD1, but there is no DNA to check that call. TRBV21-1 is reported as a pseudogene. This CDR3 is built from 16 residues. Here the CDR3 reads CASSKARTGASHEQYF.

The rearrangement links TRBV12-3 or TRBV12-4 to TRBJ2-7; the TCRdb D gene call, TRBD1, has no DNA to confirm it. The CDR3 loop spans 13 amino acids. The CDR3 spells CASSGGQIYEQYF.